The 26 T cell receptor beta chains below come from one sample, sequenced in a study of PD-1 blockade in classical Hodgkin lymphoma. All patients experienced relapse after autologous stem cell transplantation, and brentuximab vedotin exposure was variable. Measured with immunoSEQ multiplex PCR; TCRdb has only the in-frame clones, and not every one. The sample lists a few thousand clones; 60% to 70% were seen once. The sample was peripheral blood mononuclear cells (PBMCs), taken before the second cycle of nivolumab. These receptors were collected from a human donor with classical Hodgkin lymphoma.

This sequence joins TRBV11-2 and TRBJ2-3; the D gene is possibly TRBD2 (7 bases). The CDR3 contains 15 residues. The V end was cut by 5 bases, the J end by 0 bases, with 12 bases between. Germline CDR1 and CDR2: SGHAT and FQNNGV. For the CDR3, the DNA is TGTGCCAGCAGCCTTCGGGGGGCGAGCACAGATACGCAGTATTTT. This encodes CASSLRGASTDTQYF.

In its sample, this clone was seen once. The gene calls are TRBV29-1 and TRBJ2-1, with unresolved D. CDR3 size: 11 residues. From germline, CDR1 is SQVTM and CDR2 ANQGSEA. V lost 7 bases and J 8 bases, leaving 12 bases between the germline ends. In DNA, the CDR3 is TGCAGCGCTGCCCTAACGCATGAGCAGTTCTTC. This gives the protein CSAALTHEQFF.

The CDR3 sequence: CASSLRTSGNYEQYF. CDR3 sequence (DNA): TGCGCCAGCAGTCTCAGGACTAGCGGTAACTACGAGCAGTACTTC. This chain uses TRBV5-1 with TRBJ2-7; TRBD2 agrees at 10 bases. J was trimmed by 3 bases and V by 5 bases; bases with no gene match: 8. Per germline, CDR1 SGHRS and CDR2 YFSETQ. The CDR3 loop spans 15 amino acids.

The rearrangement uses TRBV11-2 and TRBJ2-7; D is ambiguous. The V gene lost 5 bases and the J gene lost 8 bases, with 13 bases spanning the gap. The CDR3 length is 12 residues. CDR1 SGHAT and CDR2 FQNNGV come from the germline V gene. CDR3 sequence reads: CASSTYSAKQYF. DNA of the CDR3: TGTGCCAGCAGCACTTATTCCGCGAAGCAGTACTTC.

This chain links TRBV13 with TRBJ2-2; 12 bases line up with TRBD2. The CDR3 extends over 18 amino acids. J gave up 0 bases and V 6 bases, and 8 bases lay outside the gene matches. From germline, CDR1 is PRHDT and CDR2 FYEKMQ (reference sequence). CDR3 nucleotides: TGTGCCAGCAGTGAAGCACTAGCGGGAGGCGCGAACACCGGGGAGCTGTTTTTT. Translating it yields CASSEALAGGANTGELFF.

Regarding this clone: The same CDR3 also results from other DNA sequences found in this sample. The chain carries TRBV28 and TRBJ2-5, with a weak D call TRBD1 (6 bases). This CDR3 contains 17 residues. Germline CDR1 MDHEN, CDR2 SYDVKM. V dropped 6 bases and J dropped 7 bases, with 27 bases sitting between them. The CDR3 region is CASRQHRPPGVLVTQYF. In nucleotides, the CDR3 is TGTGCCAGCAGACAACACCGCCCACCAGGGGTCTTGGTGACCCAGTACTTC.

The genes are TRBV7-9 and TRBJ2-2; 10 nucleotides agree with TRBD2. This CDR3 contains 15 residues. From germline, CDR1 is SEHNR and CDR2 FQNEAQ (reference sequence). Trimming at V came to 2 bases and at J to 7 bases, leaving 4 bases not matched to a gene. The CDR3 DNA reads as TGTGCCAGCAGCTTAAGCGGGGGGGCCCTCGGGGAGCTGTTTTTT. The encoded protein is CASSLSGGALGELFF.

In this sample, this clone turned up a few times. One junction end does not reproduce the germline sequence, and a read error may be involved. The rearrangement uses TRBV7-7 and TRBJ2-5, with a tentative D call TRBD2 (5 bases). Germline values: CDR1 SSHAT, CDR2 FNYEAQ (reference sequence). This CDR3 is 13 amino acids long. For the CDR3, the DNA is TGTGCTAGCAGCTTAGGACTGCAAGAGACCCAGTACTTC. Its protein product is CASSLGLQETQYF.

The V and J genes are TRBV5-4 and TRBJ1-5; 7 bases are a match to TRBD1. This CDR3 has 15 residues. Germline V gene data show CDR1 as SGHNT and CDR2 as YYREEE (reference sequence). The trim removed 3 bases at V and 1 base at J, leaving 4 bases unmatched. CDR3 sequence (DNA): TGTGCCAGCAGCTACCGGGACAGAAGCAATCAGCCCCAGCATTTT. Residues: CASSYRDRSNQPQHF.

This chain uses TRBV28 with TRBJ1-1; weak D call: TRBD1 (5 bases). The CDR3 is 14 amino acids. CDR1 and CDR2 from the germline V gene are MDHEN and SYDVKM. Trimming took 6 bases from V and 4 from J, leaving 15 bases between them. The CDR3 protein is CASSKPWRGTEAFF. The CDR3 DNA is TGTGCCAGCAGCAAACCATGGAGGGGCACTGAAGCTTTCTTT.

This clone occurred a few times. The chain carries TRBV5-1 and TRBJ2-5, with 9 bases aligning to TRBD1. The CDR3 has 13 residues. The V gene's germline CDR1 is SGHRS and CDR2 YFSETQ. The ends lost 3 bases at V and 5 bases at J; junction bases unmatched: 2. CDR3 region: CASSWTGAETQYF. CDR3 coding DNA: TGCGCCAGCAGCTGGACAGGGGCGGAGACCCAGTACTTC.

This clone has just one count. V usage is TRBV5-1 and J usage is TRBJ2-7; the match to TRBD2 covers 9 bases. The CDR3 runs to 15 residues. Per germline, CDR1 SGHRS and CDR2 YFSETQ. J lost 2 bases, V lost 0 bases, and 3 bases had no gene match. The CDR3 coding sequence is TGCGCCAGCAGCTTGGGCGCGGGAGGGCCCTACGAGCAGTACTTC. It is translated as CASSLGAGGPYEQYF. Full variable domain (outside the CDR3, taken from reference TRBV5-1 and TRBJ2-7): KAGVTQTPRYLIKTRGQQVTLSCSPISGHRSVSWYQQTPGQGLQFLFEYFSETQRNKGNFPGRFSGRQFSNSRSEMNVSTLELGDSALYLCASSLGAGGPYEQYFGPGTRLTVT.

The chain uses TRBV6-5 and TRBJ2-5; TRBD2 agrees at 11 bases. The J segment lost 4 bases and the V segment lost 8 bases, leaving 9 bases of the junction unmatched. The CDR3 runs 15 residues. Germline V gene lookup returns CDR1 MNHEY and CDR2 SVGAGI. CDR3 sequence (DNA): TGTGCCAGCGGAGTAGCGGGGGGGCCGGGAGAGACCCAGTACTTC. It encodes CASGVAGGPGETQYF.

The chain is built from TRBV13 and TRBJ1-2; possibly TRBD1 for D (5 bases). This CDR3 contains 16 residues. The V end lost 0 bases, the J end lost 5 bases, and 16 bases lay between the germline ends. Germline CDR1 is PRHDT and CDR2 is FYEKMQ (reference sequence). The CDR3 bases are TGTGCCAGCAGCTTAGGCCGCCGACTGTCAGGGTATGGCTACACCTTC. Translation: CASSLGRRLSGYGYTF. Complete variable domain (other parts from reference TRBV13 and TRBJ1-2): AAGVIQSPRHLIKEKRETATLKCYPIPRHDTVYWYQQGPGQDPQFLISFYEKMQSDKGSIPDRFSAQQFSDYHSELNMSSLELGDSALYFCASSLGRRLSGYGYTFGSGTRLTVV.

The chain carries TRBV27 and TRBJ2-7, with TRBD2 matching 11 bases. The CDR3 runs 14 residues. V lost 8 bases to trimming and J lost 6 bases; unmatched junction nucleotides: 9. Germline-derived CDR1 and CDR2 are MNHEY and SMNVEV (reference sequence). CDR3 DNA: TGTGCCAGCTCAGAACCGGGACTAGCGGTCGAGCAGTACTTC. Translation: CASSEPGLAVEQYF.

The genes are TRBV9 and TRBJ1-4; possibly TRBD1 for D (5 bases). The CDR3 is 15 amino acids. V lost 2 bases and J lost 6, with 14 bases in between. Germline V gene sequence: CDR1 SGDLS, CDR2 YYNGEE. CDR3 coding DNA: TGTGCCAGCAGCGTCGGGGCAGTCCAAGATGAAAAACTGTTTTTT. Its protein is CASSVGAVQDEKLFF.

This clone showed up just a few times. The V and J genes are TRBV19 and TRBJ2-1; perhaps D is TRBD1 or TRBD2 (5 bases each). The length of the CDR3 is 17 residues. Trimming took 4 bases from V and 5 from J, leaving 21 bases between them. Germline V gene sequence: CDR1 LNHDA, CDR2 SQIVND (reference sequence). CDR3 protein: CASSKHGTIRINNEQFF. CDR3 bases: TGTGCCAGTAGTAAACATGGGACGATTAGAATAAACAATGAGCAGTTCTTC.

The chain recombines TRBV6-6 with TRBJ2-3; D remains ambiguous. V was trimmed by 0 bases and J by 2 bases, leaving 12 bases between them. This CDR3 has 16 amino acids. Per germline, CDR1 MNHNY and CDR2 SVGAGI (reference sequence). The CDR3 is CASSYSMESPTDTQYF. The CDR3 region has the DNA TGTGCCAGCAGTTACTCGATGGAGAGTCCCACAGATACGCAGTATTTT.

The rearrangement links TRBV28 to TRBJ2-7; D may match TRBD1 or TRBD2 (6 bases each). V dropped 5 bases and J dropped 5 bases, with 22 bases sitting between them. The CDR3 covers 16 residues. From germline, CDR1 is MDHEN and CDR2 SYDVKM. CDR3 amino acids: CASSPRPGALLHEQYF. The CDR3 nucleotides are TGTGCCAGCAGTCCAAGGCCGGGGGCGCTTCTCCACGAGCAGTACTTC.

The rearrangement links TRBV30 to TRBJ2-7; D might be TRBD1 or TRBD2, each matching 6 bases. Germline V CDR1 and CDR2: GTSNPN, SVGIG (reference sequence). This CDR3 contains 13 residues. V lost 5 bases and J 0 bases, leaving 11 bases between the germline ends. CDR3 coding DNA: TGTGCCTGGGGAGGGGACAACTCCTACGAGCAGTACTTC. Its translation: CAWGGDNSYEQYF.

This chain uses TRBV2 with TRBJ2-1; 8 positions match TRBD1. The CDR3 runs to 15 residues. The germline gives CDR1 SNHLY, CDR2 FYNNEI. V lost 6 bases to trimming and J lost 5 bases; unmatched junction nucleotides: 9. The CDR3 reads CASRGGQASDNEQFF. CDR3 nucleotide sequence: TGTGCCAGCAGGGGGGGACAGGCCTCTGACAATGAGCAGTTCTTC.

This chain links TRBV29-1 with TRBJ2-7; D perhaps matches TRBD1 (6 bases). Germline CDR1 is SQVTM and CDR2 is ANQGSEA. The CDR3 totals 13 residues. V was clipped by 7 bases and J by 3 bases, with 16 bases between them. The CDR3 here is CSARGPGDYEQYF. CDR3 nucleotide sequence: TGCAGCGCCCGAGGGCCAGGGGACTACGAGCAGTACTTC.

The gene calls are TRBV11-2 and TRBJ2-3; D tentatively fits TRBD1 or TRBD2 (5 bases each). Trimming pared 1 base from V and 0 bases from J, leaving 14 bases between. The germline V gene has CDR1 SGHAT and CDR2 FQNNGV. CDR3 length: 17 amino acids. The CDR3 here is CASSLGQGPLSTDTQYF. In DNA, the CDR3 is TGTGCCAGCAGCTTAGGTCAGGGACCCCTAAGCACAGATACGCAGTATTTT.

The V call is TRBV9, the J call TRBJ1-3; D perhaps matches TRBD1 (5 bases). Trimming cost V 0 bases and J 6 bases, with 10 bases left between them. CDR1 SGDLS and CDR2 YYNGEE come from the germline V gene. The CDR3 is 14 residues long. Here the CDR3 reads CASSVDPGLNTIYF. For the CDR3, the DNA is TGTGCCAGCAGCGTAGACCCAGGGTTAAACACCATATATTTT.

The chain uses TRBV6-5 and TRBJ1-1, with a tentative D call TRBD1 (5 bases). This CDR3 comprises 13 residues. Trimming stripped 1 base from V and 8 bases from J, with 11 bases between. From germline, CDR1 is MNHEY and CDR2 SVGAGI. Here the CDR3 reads CASSYWQGGEAFF. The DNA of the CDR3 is TGTGCCAGCAGTTACTGGCAGGGTGGGGAAGCTTTCTTT.

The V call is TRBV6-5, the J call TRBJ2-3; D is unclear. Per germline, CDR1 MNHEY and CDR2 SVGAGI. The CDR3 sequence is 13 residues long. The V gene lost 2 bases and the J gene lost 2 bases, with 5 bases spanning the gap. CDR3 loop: CASSYSNTDTQYF. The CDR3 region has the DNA TGTGCCAGCAGTTACAGCAACACAGATACGCAGTATTTT.